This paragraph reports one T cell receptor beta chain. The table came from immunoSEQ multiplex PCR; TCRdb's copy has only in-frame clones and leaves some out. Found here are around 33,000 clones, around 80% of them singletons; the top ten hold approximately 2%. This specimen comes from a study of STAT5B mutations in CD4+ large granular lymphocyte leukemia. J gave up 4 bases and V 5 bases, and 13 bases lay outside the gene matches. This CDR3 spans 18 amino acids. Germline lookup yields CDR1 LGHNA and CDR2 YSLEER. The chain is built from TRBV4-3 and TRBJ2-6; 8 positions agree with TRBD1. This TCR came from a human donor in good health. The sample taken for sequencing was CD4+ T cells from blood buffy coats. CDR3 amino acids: CASSGGTGGRGGANVLTF. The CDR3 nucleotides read TGCGCCAGCAGCGGCGGGACAGGAGGACGTGGCGGGGCCAACGTCCTGACTTTC.